This T cell receptor beta chain was recorded in a study of blood T cell repertoires in COVID-19. Study as a whole: Specimens from acute and convalescent COVID-19 originated in the United States, Italy and Spain. Sample material is recorded as cDNA or gDNA derived from T cells, B-cell-depleted T cells, or PBMCs.

In the original analysis: Reference gene primer amplification yielded estimated nucleated cell counts. The method was immunoSEQ multiplex PCR; TCRdb's version includes in-frame clones alone and lacks a portion of them. V and J calls and clone size follow that table, whereas D and trimming were derived from the DNA. Counted here are some 260,000 clones, approximately 89% occurring once; the ten biggest clones make up about 10%. Seattle's enrolled individuals joined amid active infection and were then monitored longitudinally. With respect to this clone: Other DNA sequences of this sample code for an identical CDR3.

Material: peripheral blood. The origin of this receptor is a woman aged 70-85 years with COVID-19, enrolled during active disease.

CDR3 nucleotide sequence: TGTGCCAGCAGCTTAGTGGGCCAGCCCCAGCATTTT. Translating it yields CASSLVGQPQHF. The chain has TRBV7-6 and TRBJ1-5; D is undetermined. The V gene's germline CDR1 is SGHVS and CDR2 FNYEAQ. The CDR3 sequence is 12 residues long. Trimming shortened V by 1 base and J by 7 bases, and 5 bases separated the two germline ends.